This T cell receptor beta chain was retrieved from a study of blood T cell repertoires in COVID-19. Study-level information: Samples representing acute and convalescent COVID-19 were sourced from the United States, Italy and Spain.

The CDR3 length is 15 residues. V shed 7 bases, J shed 2 bases, and the junction held 6 bases outside the gene matches. Per the germline V gene, CDR1 is MDHEN and CDR2 is SYDVKM. Original processing notes: Using reference gene primer amplification, nucleated cell counts were estimated. This table comes from immunoSEQ multiplex PCR, and its TCRdb copy is limited to in-frame clones, with some not included. The V and J calls and clone size come from that table; D and trimming were worked out from the DNA. The data show about 300,000 clones, about 83% seen once. The genes are TRBV28 and TRBJ2-1; 9 bases are shared with TRBD2. Sequencing was carried out using peripheral blood. The sequence was obtained from a woman in her forties or fifties with acute or convalescent COVID-19. In DNA, the CDR3 is TGTGCCAGCAATCCTAGCGGGGAGGCCTACAATGAGCAGTTCTTC. Amino acid sequence: CASNPSGEAYNEQFF.